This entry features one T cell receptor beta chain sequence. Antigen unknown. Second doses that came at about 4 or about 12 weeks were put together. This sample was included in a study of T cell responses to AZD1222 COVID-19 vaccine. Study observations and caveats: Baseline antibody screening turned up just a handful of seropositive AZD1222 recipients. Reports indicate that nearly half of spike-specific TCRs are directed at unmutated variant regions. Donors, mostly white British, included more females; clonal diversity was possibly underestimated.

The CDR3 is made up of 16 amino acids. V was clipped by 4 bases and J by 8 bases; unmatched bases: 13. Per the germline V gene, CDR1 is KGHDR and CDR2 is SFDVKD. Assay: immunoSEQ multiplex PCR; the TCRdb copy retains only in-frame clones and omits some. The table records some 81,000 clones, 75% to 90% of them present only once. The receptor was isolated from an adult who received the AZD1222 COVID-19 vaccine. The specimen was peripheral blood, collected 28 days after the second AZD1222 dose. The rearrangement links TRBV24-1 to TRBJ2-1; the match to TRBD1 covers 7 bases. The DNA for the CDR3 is TGTGCCACCAGTGACCAGAAAAACAGGGGTGGACATGAGCAGTTCTTC. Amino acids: CATSDQKNRGGHEQFF.